Below, 14 T cell receptor beta chains from the same sample are listed, as sequenced in a study of response to subunit inactivated influenza vaccine. Each CDR3 protein is one row after TCRdb ran MiXCR on the RT-PCR reads. Of about 610,000 distinct CDR3 sequences listed, 13% to 15% are singletons. Sequencing used PBMCs from blood, obtained about 12 days after vaccination. These TCRs come from a man aged 45 to 65 who received an inactivated influenza vaccine.

This clonotype was observed a few times. This rearrangement joins TRBV5-1 to TRBJ2-1, with 11 bases that match TRBD2. The CDR3 has 16 amino acids. The germline V gene encodes CDR1 SGHRS and CDR2 YFSETQ. V shed 1 base and J 6 bases; nucleotides not matched to a gene: 6. The CDR3 protein is CASSLSVAGGPNEQFF. The CDR3 bases are TGCGCCAGCAGCTTGAGTGTAGCGGGAGGGCCCAATGAGCAGTTCTTC.

In its sample, this clonotype was seen a few times. The CDR3 DNA reads as TGCGCCAGCAGGCCCCCTGGGGGAGGGCGGTTGGAGCAGTACTTC. It codes for CASRPPGGGRLEQYF. The rearrangement links TRBV4-3 to TRBJ2-7, with 7 bases lining up with TRBD2. Germline trimming cut 6 bases from V and 7 bases from J; bases unmatched to any gene: 15. The germline V gene encodes CDR1 LGHNA and CDR2 YSLEER. This CDR3 contains 15 residues.

This clonotype was seen a few times. The rearrangement uses TRBV3-1 and TRBJ2-7; TRBD2 matches at 10 bases. CDR1 and CDR2 from the germline V gene are LGHDT and YNNKEL (reference sequence). There are 17 residues in the CDR3. Losses at the gene ends were 4 bases for V and 2 bases for J; bases not matched to a gene: 11. This CDR3 reads CASSPIVRAGGPYEQYF. The CDR3 DNA follows: TGTGCCAGCAGCCCCATCGTCAGAGCGGGAGGGCCCTACGAGCAGTACTTC.

This clonotype was detected only a few times. The chain couples TRBV19 to TRBJ2-7; D could derive from TRBD1 or TRBD2 (7 bases each). Germline V gene sequence: CDR1 LNHDA, CDR2 SQIVND (reference sequence). The CDR3 has 15 residues. CDR3 sequence (DNA): TGTGCTACAAGCTCTCCAGGGGGGGTCTCCTACGAGCAGTACTTC. As protein: CATSSPGGVSYEQYF.

V gene TRBV13 combines with J gene TRBJ2-3; 8 bases agree with TRBD1. Germline CDR1 is PRHDT and CDR2 is FYEKMQ (reference sequence). This CDR3 spans 22 amino acids. V lost 5 bases and J lost 0; bases outside the gene matches: 25. CDR3 in DNA: TGTGCCAGCAGCCGACGCCGGACAGGGCTCGTTTCAAGCCGTGCTAGCACAGATACGCAGTATTTT. Translating gives CASSRRRTGLVSSRASTDTQYF.

This chain links TRBV3-1 with TRBJ2-4; a possible D gene is TRBD2 (6 bases). Trimming shortened V by 4 bases and J by 6 bases, and 22 bases separated the two germline ends. This CDR3 is built from 17 residues. Per germline, CDR1 LGHDT and CDR2 YNNKEL (reference sequence). The CDR3 DNA reads as TGTGCCAGCAGCCCACGCCCGGGACTCTTACCGGGAAACATTCAGTACTTC. It is translated as CASSPRPGLLPGNIQYF.

This sequence joins TRBV20-1 and TRBJ1-1; 8 bases match TRBD1. V dropped 0 bases and J dropped 3; count of bases not matched to a gene: 3. This CDR3 has 14 amino acids. Germline CDR1 reads DFQATT; CDR2 reads SNEGSKA (reference sequence). As DNA, the CDR3 is TGCAGTGCTAGAGAGGACAGGGCGCACACTGAAGCTTTCTTT. This codes for CSAREDRAHTEAFF.

This clonotype showed up just a few times. V usage is TRBV3-1 and J usage is TRBJ2-7, with TRBD2 identical over 10 bases. Per the germline V gene, CDR1 is LGHDT and CDR2 is YNNKEL (reference sequence). The CDR3 totals 17 residues. V trimming: 0 bases; J trimming: 4 bases; junction bases outside the gene matches: 9. CDR3 loop: CASSQDGSGRAYYEQYF. The CDR3 nucleotides read TGTGCCAGCAGCCAAGACGGGAGCGGGAGGGCCTATTACGAGCAGTACTTC.

The gene calls are TRBV7-2 and TRBJ1-1, with D possibly TRBD1 on 6 matching bases. CDR1 SGHTA and CDR2 FQGNSA come from the germline V gene. Trimming took off 2 bases at V and 5 bases at J, with 15 bases between the two ends. CDR3 length equals 15 residues. The CDR3 loop is CASSLNGLGGTEAFF. The DNA for the CDR3 is TGTGCCAGCAGCTTAAACGGCTTAGGGGGGACTGAAGCTTTCTTT.

This clonotype was counted at least ten times. The chain carries TRBV5-1 and TRBJ1-2; 8 nucleotides match TRBD1. Germline lookup yields CDR1 SGHRS and CDR2 YFSETQ. V trimming: 4 bases; J trimming: 5 bases; junction bases outside the gene matches: 7. The CDR3 covers 14 residues. The CDR3 spells CASSPDRVWYGYTF. As DNA, the CDR3 is TGCGCCAGCAGCCCGGACAGGGTTTGGTATGGCTACACCTTC. The variable domain in full, completed from reference TRBV5-1 and TRBJ1-2, reads KAGVTQTPRYLIKTRGQQVTLSCSPISGHRSVSWYQQTPGQGLQFLFEYFSETQRNKGNFPGRFSGRQFSNSRSEMNVSTLELGDSALYLCASSPDRVWYGYTFGSGTRLTVV.

The sample holds a few counts of this clonotype. The gene calls are TRBV28 and TRBJ2-7; 11 bases match TRBD1. The germline V gene encodes CDR1 MDHEN and CDR2 SYDVKM. V lost 10 bases, J lost 6 bases, and 11 bases stayed unmatched. This CDR3 spans 14 amino acids. CDR3 nucleotide sequence: TGTGCCATCCACCAAACCGGGACAGGGGGCGAGCAGTACTTC. It translates to CAIHQTGTGGEQYF.

The V gene is TRBV16, the J gene TRBJ2-7; 10 positions agree with TRBD2. Trimming at V came to 4 bases and at J to 6 bases, leaving 3 bases not matched to a gene. Germline CDR1 KGHSY, CDR2 FQNENV. CDR3 length: 13 amino acids. The CDR3 spells CASSPLAGGEQYF. The CDR3 nucleotides are TGTGCCAGCAGCCCCTTAGCGGGGGGCGAGCAGTACTTC.

This clonotype was recorded at least ten times. Here the CDR3 DNA reads TGTGCCAGCAGTCTGCAGGGATACACCGGGGAGCTGTTTTTT. This translates into CASSLQGYTGELFF. This sequence joins TRBV12-3 or TRBV12-4 and TRBJ2-2, with D tentatively TRBD1 (5 bases). There are 14 residues in the CDR3. V was cut by 5 bases and J by 3 bases, with 10 bases left in between.

This clonotype has only a few counts. The gene calls are TRBV12-3 or TRBV12-4 and TRBJ1-2; the D gene is possibly TRBD1 (5 bases). The CDR3 extends over 12 amino acids. The V gene lost 8 bases and the J gene lost 10 bases, with 17 bases spanning the gap. The CDR3 bases are TGTGCCAGCGGTGAGGGACCCTGGAACTACACCTTC. Translating it yields CASGEGPWNYTF.